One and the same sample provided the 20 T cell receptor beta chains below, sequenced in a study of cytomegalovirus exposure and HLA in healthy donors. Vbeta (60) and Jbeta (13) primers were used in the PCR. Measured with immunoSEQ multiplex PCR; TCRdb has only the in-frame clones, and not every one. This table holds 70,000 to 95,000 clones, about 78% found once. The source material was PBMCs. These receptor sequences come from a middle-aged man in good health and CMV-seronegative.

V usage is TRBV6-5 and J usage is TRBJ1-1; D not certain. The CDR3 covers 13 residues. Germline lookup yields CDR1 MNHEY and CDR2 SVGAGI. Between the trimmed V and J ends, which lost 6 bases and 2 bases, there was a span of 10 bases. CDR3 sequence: CASSSGRNTEAFF. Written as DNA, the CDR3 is TGTGCCAGCAGCTCCGGTAGAAACACTGAAGCTTTCTTT.

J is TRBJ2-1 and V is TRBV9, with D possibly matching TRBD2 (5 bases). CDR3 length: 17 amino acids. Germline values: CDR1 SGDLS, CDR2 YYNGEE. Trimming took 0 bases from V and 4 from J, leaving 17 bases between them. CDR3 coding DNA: TGTGCCAGCAGCGTAGTAATATCGGGATCGATTTACAATGAGCAGTTCTTC. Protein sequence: CASSVVISGSIYNEQFF.

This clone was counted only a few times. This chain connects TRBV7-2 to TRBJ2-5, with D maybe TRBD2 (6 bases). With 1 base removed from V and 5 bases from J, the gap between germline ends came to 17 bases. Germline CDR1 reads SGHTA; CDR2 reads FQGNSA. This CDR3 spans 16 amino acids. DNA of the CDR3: TGTGCCAGCAGCTTAGGAGTTATGGGTGGAGGGGAGACCCAGTACTTC. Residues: CASSLGVMGGGETQYF.

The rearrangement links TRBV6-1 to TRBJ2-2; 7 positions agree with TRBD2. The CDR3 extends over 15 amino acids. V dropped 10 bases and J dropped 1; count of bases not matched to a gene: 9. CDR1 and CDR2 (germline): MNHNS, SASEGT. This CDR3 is CAIAKSGKNTGELFF. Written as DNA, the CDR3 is TGTGCCATCGCCAAGAGCGGGAAGAACACCGGGGAGCTGTTTTTT.

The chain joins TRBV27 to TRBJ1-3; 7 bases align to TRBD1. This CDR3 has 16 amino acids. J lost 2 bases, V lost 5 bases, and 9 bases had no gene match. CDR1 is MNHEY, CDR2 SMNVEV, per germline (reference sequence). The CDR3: CASSPRQGITGNTIYF. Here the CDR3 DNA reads TGTGCCAGCAGTCCGCGACAGGGAATCACTGGAAACACCATATATTTT.

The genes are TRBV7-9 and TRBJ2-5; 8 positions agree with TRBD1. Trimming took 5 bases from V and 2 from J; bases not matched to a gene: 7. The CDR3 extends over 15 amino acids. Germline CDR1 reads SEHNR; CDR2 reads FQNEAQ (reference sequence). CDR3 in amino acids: CASSRDRGIQETQYF. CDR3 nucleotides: TGTGCCAGCAGCCGAGACAGGGGTATACAAGAGACCCAGTACTTC.

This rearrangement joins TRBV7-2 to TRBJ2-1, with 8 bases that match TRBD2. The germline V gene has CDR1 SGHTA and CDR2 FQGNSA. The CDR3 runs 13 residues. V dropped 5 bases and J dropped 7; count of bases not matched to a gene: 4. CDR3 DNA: TGTGCCAGCAGCGCCTCTAGCGGGAATGAGCAGTTCTTC. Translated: CASSASSGNEQFF.

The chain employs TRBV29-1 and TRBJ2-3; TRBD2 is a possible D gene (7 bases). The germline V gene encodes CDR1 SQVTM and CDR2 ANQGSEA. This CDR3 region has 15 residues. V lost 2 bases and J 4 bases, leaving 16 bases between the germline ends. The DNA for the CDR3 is TGCAGCGTTGAAAGCCGAGGGGGAGGGGCAGATACGCAGTATTTT. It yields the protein CSVESRGGGADTQYF.

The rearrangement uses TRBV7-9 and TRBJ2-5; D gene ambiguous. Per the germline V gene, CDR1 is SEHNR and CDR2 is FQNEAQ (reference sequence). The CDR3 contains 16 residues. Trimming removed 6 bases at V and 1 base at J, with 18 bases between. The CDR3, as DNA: TGTGCCAGCAGTACTCCATACAGCAACACCCAAGAGACCCAGTACTTC. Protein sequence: CASSTPYSNTQETQYF. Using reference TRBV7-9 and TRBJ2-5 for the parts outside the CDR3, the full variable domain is DTGVSQNPRHKITKRGQNVTFRCDPISEHNRLYWYRQTLGQGPEFLTYFQNEAQLEKSRLLSDRFSAERPKGSFSTLEIQRTEQGDSAMYLCASSTPYSNTQETQYFGPGTRLLVL.

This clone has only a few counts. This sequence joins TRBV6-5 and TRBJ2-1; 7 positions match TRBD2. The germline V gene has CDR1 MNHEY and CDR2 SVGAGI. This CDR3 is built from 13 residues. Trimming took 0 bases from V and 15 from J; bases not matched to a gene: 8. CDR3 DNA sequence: TGTGCCAGCAGTTACTCGAAGGGCGGGAGAGGGTTCTTC. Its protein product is CASSYSKGGRGFF.

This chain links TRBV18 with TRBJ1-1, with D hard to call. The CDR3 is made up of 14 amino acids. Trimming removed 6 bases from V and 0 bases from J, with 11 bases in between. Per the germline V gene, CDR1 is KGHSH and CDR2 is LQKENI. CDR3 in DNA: TGTGCCAGCTCGCCCGGACTCTTGAACACTGAAGCTTTCTTT. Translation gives CASSPGLLNTEAFF.

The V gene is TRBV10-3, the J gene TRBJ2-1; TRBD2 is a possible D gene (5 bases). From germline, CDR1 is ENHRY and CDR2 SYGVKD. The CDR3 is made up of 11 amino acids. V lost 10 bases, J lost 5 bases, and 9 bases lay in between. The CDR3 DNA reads TGTGCCACGAGCGGTGACAATGAGCAGTTCTTC. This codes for CATSGDNEQFF.

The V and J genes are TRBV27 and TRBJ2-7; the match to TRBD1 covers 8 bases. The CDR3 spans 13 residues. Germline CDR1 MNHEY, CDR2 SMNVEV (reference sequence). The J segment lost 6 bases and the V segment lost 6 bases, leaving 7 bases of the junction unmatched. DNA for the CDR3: TGTGCCAGCAGCAGGGGGCCCCTAAGCGAGCAGTACTTC. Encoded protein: CASSRGPLSEQYF.

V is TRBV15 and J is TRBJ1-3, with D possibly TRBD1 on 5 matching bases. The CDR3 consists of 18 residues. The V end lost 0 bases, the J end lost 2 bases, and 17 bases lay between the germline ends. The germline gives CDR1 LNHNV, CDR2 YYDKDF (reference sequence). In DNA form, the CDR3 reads TGTGCCACCAGCAGAGAACCACGGGACTTTCCGACTGGAAACACCATATATTTT. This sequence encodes CATSREPRDFPTGNTIYF.

DNA for the CDR3: TGTGCCAGCAGAGTGACAGGTCTCAATCAGCCCCAGCATTTT. Protein product: CASRVTGLNQPQHF. The chain joins TRBV25-1 to TRBJ1-5, with a weak D call TRBD1 (6 bases). Deletions cut 6 bases from V and 3 bases from J, with 12 bases between. The CDR3 consists of 14 residues. Germline lookup yields CDR1 MGHDK and CDR2 SYGVNS. Filled out from reference TRBV25-1 and TRBJ1-5, the complete variable domain reads EADIYQTPRYLVIGTGKKITLECSQTMGHDKMYWYQQDPGMELHLIHYSYGVNSTEKGDLSSESTVSRIRTEHFPLTLESARPSHTSQYLCASRVTGLNQPQHFGDGTRLSIL.

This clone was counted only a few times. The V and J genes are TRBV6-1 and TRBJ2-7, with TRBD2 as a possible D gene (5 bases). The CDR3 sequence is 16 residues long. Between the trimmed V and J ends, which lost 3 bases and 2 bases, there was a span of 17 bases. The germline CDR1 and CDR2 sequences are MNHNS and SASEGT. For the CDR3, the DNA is TGTGCCAGCAGTGAGCGCGGGTACATCGAAACCTACGAGCAGTACTTC. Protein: CASSERGYIETYEQYF.

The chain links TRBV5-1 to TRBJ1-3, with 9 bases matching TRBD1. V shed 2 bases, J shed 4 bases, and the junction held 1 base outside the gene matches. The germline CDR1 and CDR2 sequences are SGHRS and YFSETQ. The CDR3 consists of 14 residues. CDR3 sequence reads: CASSLGTGGNTIYF. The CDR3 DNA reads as TGCGCCAGCAGCTTAGGGACAGGGGGAAACACCATATATTTT.

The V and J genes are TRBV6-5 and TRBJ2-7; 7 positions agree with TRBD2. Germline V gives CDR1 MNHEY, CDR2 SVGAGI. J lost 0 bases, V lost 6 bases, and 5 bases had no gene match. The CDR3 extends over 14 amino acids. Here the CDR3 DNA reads TGTGCCAGCAGGCCGGGAGGTAGCTCCTACGAGCAGTACTTC. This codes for CASRPGGSSYEQYF.

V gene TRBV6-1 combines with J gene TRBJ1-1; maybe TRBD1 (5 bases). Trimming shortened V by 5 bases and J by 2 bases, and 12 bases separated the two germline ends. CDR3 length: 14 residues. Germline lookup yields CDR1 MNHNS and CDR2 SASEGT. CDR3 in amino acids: CASSRQSYNTEAFF. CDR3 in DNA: TGTGCCAGCAGTCGACAGAGTTATAACACTGAAGCTTTCTTT.

Written as DNA, the CDR3 is TGCGCCAGCAGCCAAGTCCAAGCACCTTATAGCAATCAGCCCCAGCATTTT. It translates to CASSQVQAPYSNQPQHF. The chain has TRBV4-1 and TRBJ1-5; D unclear. In germline, CDR1 is MGHRA, CDR2 YSYEKL. There are 17 residues in the CDR3. V gave up 1 base and J gave up 0 bases, with 13 bases separating them.